These 11 T cell receptor beta chains share one sample of origin, sequenced in a study of OX40 agonist ivuxolimab in advanced cancers. Clones were read by immunoSEQ multiplex PCR, and TCRdb kept only the in-frame ones, dropping some. The repertoire includes approximately 92,000 clones, roughly 94% of them detected once, and around 0.18% sits in the top ten. This specimen was CD4+ or CD8+ T cells sorted from blood, taken in a trial of the OX40 agonist ivuxolimab. The source of these receptors is an adult with an advanced solid tumor such as melanoma, head and neck, liver or kidney cancer.

The rearrangement links TRBV9 to TRBJ2-5, with D perhaps matching TRBD1 (6 bases). The V end lost 1 base, the J end lost 4 bases, and 11 bases lay between the germline ends. This CDR3 is 14 amino acids long. The germline V gene encodes CDR1 SGDLS and CDR2 YYNGEE. CDR3 in amino acids: CASSVRQGTETQYF. CDR3 sequence (DNA): TGTGCCAGCAGCGTACGGCAGGGGACAGAGACCCAGTACTTC.

The CDR3, as DNA: TGTGCCAGCAGCCCAGACGGCCGTACGAATAGCAATCAGCCCCAGCATTTT. The encoded protein is CASSPDGRTNSNQPQHF. This chain joins TRBV5-4 and TRBJ1-5; D is unresolved. This CDR3 comprises 17 residues. The V end was cut by 4 bases, the J end by 0 bases, with 17 bases between. Germline V gives CDR1 SGHNT, CDR2 YYREEE (reference sequence).

This clone was found once. The chain joins TRBV7-2 to TRBJ1-5; tentative D call: TRBD1 (6 bases). Germline-derived CDR1 and CDR2 are SGHTA and FQGNSA. The CDR3 has 13 amino acids. The germline V and J ends were trimmed by 6 bases and 5 bases, with 11 bases remaining between them. This CDR3 is CASRRDNYQPQHF. In DNA, the CDR3 is TGTGCCAGCAGGCGGGACAACTATCAGCCCCAGCATTTT.

The gene calls are TRBV10-3 and TRBJ2-7, with D uncertain. V dropped 6 bases and J dropped 0 bases, with 15 bases sitting between them. This CDR3 has 15 residues. CDR1 is ENHRY and CDR2 is SYGVKD in the germline V gene. CDR3 nucleotide sequence: TGTGCCATCAGCGACCCTGGCAGGAACTCCTACGAGCAGTACTTC. It translates to CAISDPGRNSYEQYF.

On this clone: The sample carries other DNA sequences with the same CDR3. The chain employs TRBV13 and TRBJ2-7, with TRBD2 identical over 9 bases. The CDR3 contains 15 residues. Germline V gene sequence: CDR1 PRHDT, CDR2 FYEKMQ (reference sequence). The junction had 10 bases not matched to a gene; V was cut back by 3 bases and J by 7 bases. The CDR3 DNA reads TGTGCCAGCAGCTTCCGCGGGAGGGCCATCTATGAGCAGTACTTC. This codes for CASSFRGRAIYEQYF.

This clone is a singleton in its sample. The chain is built from TRBV5-1 and TRBJ2-5, with 9 positions matching TRBD2. Germline V gene data show CDR1 as SGHRS and CDR2 as YFSETQ. The trim removed 5 bases at V and 1 base at J, leaving 9 bases unmatched. The CDR3 extends over 16 amino acids. The CDR3 DNA sequence: TGCGCCAGCAGGCCGAGAACTAGCGGGTTCCAAGAGACCCAGTACTTC. It specifies CASRPRTSGFQETQYF.

The rearrangement links TRBV6-1 to TRBJ2-2; no firm D call. Germline assignment: CDR1 MNHNS and CDR2 SASEGT. Trimming removed 7 bases from V and 1 base from J, with 7 bases in between. CDR3 length: 13 residues. CDR3 in DNA: TGTGCCAGCACCCTCGGGAACACCGGGGAGCTGTTTTTT. Protein product: CASTLGNTGELFF.

The gene calls are TRBV6-6 and TRBJ2-2; D is uncertain. The CDR3 is 12 amino acids. Germline V gives CDR1 MNHNY, CDR2 SVGAGI (reference sequence). With 5 bases removed from V and 7 bases from J, the gap between germline ends came to 8 bases. In nucleotides, the CDR3 is TGTGCCAGCAGTCCCGTCGGCGGGGAGCTGTTTTTT. Residues: CASSPVGGELFF.

This chain uses TRBV18 with TRBJ1-4, with 7 bases aligning to TRBD1. The ends lost 2 bases at V and 7 bases at J; junction bases unmatched: 7. The V gene's germline CDR1 is KGHSH and CDR2 LQKENI. This CDR3 region has 15 residues. The CDR3, as DNA: TGTGCCAGCTCACCAGTGACAGGGACTGGTGAAAAACTGTTTTTT. It yields the protein CASSPVTGTGEKLFF. Based on the CDR3 plus reference TRBV18 and TRBJ1-4, the full variable domain is NAGVMQNPRHLVRRRGQEARLRCSPMKGHSHVYWYRQLPEEGLKFMVYLQKENIIDESGMPKERFSAEFPKEGPSILRIQQVVRGDSAAYFCASSPVTGTGEKLFFGSGTQLSVL.

The chain employs TRBV7-2 and TRBJ1-1; 8 bases align to TRBD1. CDR1 SGHTA and CDR2 FQGNSA come from the germline V gene. This CDR3 comprises 14 residues. The V gene end was trimmed by 5 bases and the J gene end by 1 base; junction bases not matched to a gene: 3. CDR3 in DNA: TGTGCCAGCAGCCCGGGACAGGCGAACACTGAAGCTTTCTTT. Translation: CASSPGQANTEAFF.

J is TRBJ2-5 and V is TRBV27; possibly TRBD1 or TRBD2 for D (5 bases each). There are 14 residues in the CDR3. The V gene lost 2 bases and the J gene lost 5 bases, with 12 bases spanning the gap. Per germline, CDR1 MNHEY and CDR2 SMNVEV (reference sequence). The CDR3 is CASSLGASLETQYF. The CDR3 DNA reads as TGTGCCAGCAGTTTAGGGGCTAGCCTGGAGACCCAGTACTTC.